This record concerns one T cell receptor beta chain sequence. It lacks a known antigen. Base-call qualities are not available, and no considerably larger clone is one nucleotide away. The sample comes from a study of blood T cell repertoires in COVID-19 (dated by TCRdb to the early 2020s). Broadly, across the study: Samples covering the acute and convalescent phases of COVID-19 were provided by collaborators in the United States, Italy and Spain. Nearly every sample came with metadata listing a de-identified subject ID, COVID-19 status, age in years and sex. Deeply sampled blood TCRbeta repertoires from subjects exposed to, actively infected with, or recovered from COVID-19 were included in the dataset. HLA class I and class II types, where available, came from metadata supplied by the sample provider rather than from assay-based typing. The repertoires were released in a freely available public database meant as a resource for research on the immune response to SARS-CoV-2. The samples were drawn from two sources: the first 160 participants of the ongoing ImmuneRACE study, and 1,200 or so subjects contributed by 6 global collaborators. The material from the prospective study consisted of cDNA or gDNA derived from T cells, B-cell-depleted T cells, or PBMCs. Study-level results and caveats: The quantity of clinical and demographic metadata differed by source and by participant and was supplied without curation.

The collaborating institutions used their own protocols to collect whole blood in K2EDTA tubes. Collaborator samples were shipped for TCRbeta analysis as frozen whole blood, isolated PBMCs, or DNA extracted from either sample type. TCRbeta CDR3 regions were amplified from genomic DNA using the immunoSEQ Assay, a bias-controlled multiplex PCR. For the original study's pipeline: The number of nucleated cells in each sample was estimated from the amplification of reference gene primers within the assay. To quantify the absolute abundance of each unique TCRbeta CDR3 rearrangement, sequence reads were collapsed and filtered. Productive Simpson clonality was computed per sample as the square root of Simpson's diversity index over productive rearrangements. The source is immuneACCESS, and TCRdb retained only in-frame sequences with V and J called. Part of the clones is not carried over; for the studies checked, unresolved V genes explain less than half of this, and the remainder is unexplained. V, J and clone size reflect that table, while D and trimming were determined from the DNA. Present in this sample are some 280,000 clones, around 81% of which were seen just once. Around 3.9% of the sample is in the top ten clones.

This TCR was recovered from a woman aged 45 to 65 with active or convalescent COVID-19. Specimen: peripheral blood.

The CDR3 protein is CASSSQGGTDTQYF. The sequence in DNA is TGTGCCAGCAGCTCCCAGGGCGGCACAGATACGCAGTATTTT. The sequence joins TRBV5-4 to TRBJ2-3; D gene: possibly TRBD1, on 5 matching bases. CDR3 length: 14 amino acids, cysteine to phenylalanine. Only the CDR3 region is kept as DNA, spanning 42 bases read in frame from base 1. CDR1 and CDR2, looked up from the germline V gene (reference sequence), are SGHNT and YYREEE. A distance of 9 bases separates the germline ends of V and J, which lose 3 bases and 1 base respectively.